The 9 T cell receptor beta chains below were found in one sample sequenced in a study of blood T cell repertoires in COVID-19. This table comes from immunoSEQ multiplex PCR, and its TCRdb copy is limited to in-frame clones, with some not included. The table shows almost 400,000 clones, with roughly nine tenths occurring only once. Sequencing was done on a sample of PBMCs or T cells enriched from blood (not recorded which). These receptors were taken from a woman aged 25 to 39 who had recovered from COVID-19.

The chain links TRBV30 to TRBJ2-5; 7 bases map to TRBD2. Germline loops: CDR1 GTSNPN, CDR2 SVGIG (reference sequence). The CDR3 has 13 amino acids. The V segment lost 4 bases and the J segment 13 bases; nucleotides outside the gene matches: 15. The CDR3 loop is CAWMGRGLPMGYF. DNA for the CDR3: TGTGCCTGGATGGGGAGGGGACTCCCCATGGGGTACTTC.

The chain employs TRBV15 and TRBJ2-5, with 11 bases that match TRBD2. CDR1 and CDR2 from the germline V gene are LNHNV and YYDKDF (reference sequence). J was trimmed by 5 bases and V by 8 bases; bases with no gene match: 13. CDR3 length: 16 residues. The CDR3 here is CATSTGDSGRAETQYF. The CDR3 region has the DNA TGTGCCACCTCGACCGGCGATAGCGGGAGGGCGGAGACCCAGTACTTC.

CDR3 residues: CAWRLANTEAFF. The DNA of the CDR3 is TGTGCCTGGCGTTTGGCGAACACTGAAGCTTTCTTT. The rearrangement uses TRBV30 and TRBJ1-1; D gene ambiguous. The V and J ends lost 5 bases and 1 base respectively, with 8 bases between them. The CDR3 contains 12 residues. Per germline, CDR1 GTSNPN and CDR2 SVGIG (reference sequence).

The chain recombines TRBV6-5 with TRBJ1-1; TRBD1 matches 7 bases. Germline loops: CDR1 MNHEY, CDR2 SVGAGI. This CDR3 has 15 amino acids. After removal of 4 bases from V and 0 bases from J, the junction contained 5 bases not matched to a gene. CDR3 loop: CASSSGQQLNTEAFF. Here the CDR3 DNA reads TGTGCCAGCAGTTCGGGACAGCAATTGAACACTGAAGCTTTCTTT.

This chain uses TRBV25-1 with TRBJ1-2; 9 bases match TRBD1. The CDR3 loop spans 15 amino acids. The junction had 5 bases not matched to a gene; V was cut back by 2 bases and J by 4 bases. CDR1 is MGHDK, CDR2 SYGVNS, per germline. CDR3 region: CASSEPGTGTYGYTF. The CDR3 DNA reads as TGTGCCAGCAGTGAACCCGGGACAGGGACCTATGGCTACACCTTC.

The chain carries TRBV7-9 and TRBJ1-4, with 8 bases fitting TRBD1. J lost 6 bases, V lost 5 bases, and 8 bases had no gene match. CDR1 is SEHNR and CDR2 is FQNEAQ in the germline V gene (reference sequence). The length of the CDR3 is 15 residues. The CDR3 DNA follows: TGTGCCAGCAGCCCCCGGGACAGGAAGTATGAAAAACTGTTTTTT. This translates into CASSPRDRKYEKLFF. The complete variable domain, with remaining parts taken from reference TRBV7-9 and TRBJ1-4, reads DTGVSQNPRHKITKRGQNVTFRCDPISEHNRLYWYRQTLGQGPEFLTYFQNEAQLEKSRLLSDRFSAERPKGSFSTLEIQRTEQGDSAMYLCASSPRDRKYEKLFFGSGTQLSVL.

This clone has only one observation. This rearrangement joins TRBV18 to TRBJ1-5; no reliable D call. Germline CDR1 and CDR2: KGHSH and LQKENI. The ends were cut back, 9 bases at V and 1 base at J, with 7 bases in the middle. The CDR3 is 12 residues long. CDR3 residues: CASSTSNQPQHF. The CDR3 coding sequence is TGTGCCAGTAGTACCAGCAATCAGCCCCAGCATTTT.

The chain has TRBV9 and TRBJ2-7; D uncertain. V lost 0 bases and J lost 2, with 9 bases in between. CDR1 and CDR2 from the germline V gene are SGDLS and YYNGEE. The CDR3 is 14 amino acids. This CDR3 is CASSVGVEPYEQYF. Written as DNA, the CDR3 is TGTGCCAGCAGCGTAGGAGTGGAGCCCTACGAGCAGTACTTC.

The sample holds one count of this clone. At the DNA level, this CDR3 is encoded by other sequences in the same sample as well. V is TRBV9 and J is TRBJ1-1; D gene unclear. The CDR3 is 13 amino acids. Germline loops: CDR1 SGDLS, CDR2 YYNGEE. V was clipped by 0 bases and J by 0 bases, with 3 bases between them. The CDR3 spells CASSVAVNTEAFF. The CDR3 DNA is TGTGCCAGCAGCGTAGCCGTGAACACTGAAGCTTTCTTT.